This T cell receptor (beta chain) is from a study of T-cell reconstitution after alpha-beta-depleted transplantation in children listed by TCRdb under 2016. For the study in its entirety: The study quantitatively tracked T-cell immune reconstitution after TCRalphabeta/CD19-depleted allogeneic hematopoietic cell transplantation in children using TCR repertoire profiling.

Regarding this clonotype: There is no known antigen for this receptor. Base-call qualities are not available, and no considerably larger clone is one nucleotide away.

The treatment or condition label here, explained by the study, means: allogeneic hematopoietic cell transplantation with graft depleted of TCRalphabeta T cells and CD19 B cells. TCRalphabeta/CD19-depleted allogeneic hematopoietic cell grafts were given to the transplant recipients, all of whom were children. Beyond this particular receptor, the publication reports: In some patients, high TCRbeta diversity at day 60 was attributed to recipient T cells and intrathymic progenitors that had survived conditioning. The apparently early recovery of alphabetaT-cell counts about two months after transplant reportedly depended on only several hundred rapidly expanded clones that came from non-depleted graft cells. Over subsequent months, a decline in hyperexpanded clone frequencies was noted, and after one year, T-cell counts and TCRbeta diversity were mostly ascribed to newly produced T cells.

Library construction relied on PCR. Reads for this sample came from an Illumina HiSeq 2500. TCR libraries were prepared with molecular barcoding, using unique molecular identifiers to normalize TCRbeta repertoire quantification. The raw public data were reprocessed by TCRdb itself: fastp quality trimming at Q25, MiXCR clonotype calling, in-frame beta chains only. Rows with a matching CDR3 protein are joined into one entry that keeps the most common DNA and genes. Recorded for this sample are a few hundred thousand distinct CDR3 sequences; roughly a quarter of them occurred a single time. About 35% of the sample goes to the ten largest clones. The specimen comprised PBMCs, sampled before TCRalphabeta/CD19-depleted stem cell transplant. The sequence was obtained from a boy under three years old with Wiskott-Aldrich syndrome, due to receive a stem cell transplant.

DNA sequence: TGTGCCACCGGGTCGGCTCAGCCCCAGCATTTT. This sequence encodes CATGSAQPQHF. The V and J segments used are TRBV12-3 or TRBV12-4 and TRBJ1-5; no D gene is confidently identified. The CDR3 sequence holds 11 residues, the cysteine and phenylalanine included. The read is trimmed to its CDR3 DNA, 33 bases read in frame from base 1. The germline ends are 10 bases apart after V is trimmed by 10 bases and J by 6 bases.